The text below deals with one T cell receptor (beta chain). The data were obtained in a study of shared clonotypes between healthy human individuals. On the study more broadly: The study used three CD4 naive, three CD4 memory, two CD8 naive and one CD8 memory plate per donor.

Assay used: immunoSEQ multiplex PCR; TCRdb lists only in-frame clones, some missing. The sample has about 1.4 million clones, about 96% seen once. Germline assignment: CDR1 SNHLY and CDR2 FYNNEI. CDR3 length: 16 residues. The ends lost 6 bases at V and 4 bases at J; junction bases unmatched: 9. The TCR comes from a man younger than 40 in good health. The sequenced sample was naive CD4+ T cells sorted from blood. Indicated subset: CD45RA+ positively selected. The chain employs TRBV2 and TRBJ2-3; 11 nucleotides line up with TRBD2. This CDR3 is CASRYLAGGSADTQYF. CDR3 DNA: TGTGCCAGCAGATATCTAGCGGGAGGATCTGCAGATACGCAGTATTTT.